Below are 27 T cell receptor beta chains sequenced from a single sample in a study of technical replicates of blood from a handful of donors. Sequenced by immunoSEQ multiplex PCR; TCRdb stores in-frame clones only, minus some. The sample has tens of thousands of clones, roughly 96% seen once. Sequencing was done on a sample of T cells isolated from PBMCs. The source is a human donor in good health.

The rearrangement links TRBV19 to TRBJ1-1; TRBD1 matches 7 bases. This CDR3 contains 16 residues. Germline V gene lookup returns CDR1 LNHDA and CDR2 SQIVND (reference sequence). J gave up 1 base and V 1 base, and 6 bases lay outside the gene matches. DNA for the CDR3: TGTGCCAGTAGTATAGTGTACCAGGGGGGGAACACTGAAGCTTTCTTT. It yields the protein CASSIVYQGGNTEAFF.

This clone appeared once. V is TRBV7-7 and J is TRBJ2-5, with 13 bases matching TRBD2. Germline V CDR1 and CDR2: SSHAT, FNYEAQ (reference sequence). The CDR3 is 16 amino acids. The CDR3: CATLRTSGGAGETQYF. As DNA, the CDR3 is TGTGCTACCCTCAGAACTAGCGGGGGGGCCGGAGAGACCCAGTACTTC.

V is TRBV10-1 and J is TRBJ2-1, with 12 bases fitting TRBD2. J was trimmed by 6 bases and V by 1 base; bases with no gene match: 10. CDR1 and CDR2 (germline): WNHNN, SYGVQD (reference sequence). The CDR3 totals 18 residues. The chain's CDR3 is CASSEWGLAGSGFNEQFF. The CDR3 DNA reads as TGCGCCAGCAGTGAGTGGGGACTAGCGGGCAGCGGATTCAATGAGCAGTTCTTC.

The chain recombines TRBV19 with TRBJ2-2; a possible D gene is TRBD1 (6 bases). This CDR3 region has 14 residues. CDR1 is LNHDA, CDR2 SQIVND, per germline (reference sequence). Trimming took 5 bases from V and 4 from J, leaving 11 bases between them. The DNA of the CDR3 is TGTGCCAGTAGTGGGGGCGCGGTCACCGGGGAGCTGTTTTTT. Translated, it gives CASSGGAVTGELFF.

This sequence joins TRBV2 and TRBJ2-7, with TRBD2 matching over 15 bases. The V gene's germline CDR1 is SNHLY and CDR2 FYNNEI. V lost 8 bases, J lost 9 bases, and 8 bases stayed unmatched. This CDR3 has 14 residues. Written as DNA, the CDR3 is TGTGCCAGCGCAGGGACTAGCGGGAGGATCGTGCAGTACTTC. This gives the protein CASAGTSGRIVQYF.

CDR3 protein: CASSLAEGFEQFF. CDR3 nucleotides: TGTGCCAGCAGTTTAGCTGAGGGATTTGAGCAGTTCTTC. V gene TRBV27 combines with J gene TRBJ2-1; D might be TRBD2 (5 bases). In germline, CDR1 is MNHEY, CDR2 SMNVEV (reference sequence). This CDR3 spans 13 amino acids. Between the trimmed V and J ends, which lost 2 bases and 9 bases, there was a span of 11 bases.

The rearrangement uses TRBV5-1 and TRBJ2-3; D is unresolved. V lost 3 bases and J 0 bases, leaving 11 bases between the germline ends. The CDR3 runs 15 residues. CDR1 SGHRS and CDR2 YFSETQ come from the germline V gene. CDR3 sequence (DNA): TGCGCCAGCAGCTCCGTACTTACTAGCACAGATACGCAGTATTTT. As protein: CASSSVLTSTDTQYF. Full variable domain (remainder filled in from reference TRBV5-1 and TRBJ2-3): KAGVTQTPRYLIKTRGQQVTLSCSPISGHRSVSWYQQTPGQGLQFLFEYFSETQRNKGNFPGRFSGRQFSNSRSEMNVSTLELGDSALYLCASSSVLTSTDTQYFGPGTRLTVL.

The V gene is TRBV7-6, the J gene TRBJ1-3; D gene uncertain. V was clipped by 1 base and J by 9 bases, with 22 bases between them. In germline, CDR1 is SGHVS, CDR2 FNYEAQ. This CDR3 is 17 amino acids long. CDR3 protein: CASSLGAHTPSAPTIYF. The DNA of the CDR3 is TGTGCCAGCAGCTTAGGGGCGCATACCCCGTCGGCGCCCACCATATATTTT.

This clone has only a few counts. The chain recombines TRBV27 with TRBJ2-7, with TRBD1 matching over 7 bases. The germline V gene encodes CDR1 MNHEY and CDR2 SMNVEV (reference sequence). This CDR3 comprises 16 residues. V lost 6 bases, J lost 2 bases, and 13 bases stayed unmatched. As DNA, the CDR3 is TGTGCCAGCAGAGATATCTCGACAGGGCCGACCTACGAGCAGTACTTC. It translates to CASRDISTGPTYEQYF.

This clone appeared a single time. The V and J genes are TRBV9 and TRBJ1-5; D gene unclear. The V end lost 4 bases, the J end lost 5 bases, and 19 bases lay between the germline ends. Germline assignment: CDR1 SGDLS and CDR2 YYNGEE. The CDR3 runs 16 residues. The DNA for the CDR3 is TGTGCCAGCAGCCCCAACCCCGACACCTCTTATCAGCCCCAGCATTTT. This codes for CASSPNPDTSYQPQHF. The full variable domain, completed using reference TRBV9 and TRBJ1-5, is DSGVTQTPKHLITATGQRVTLRCSPRSGDLSVYWYQQSLDQGLQFLIQYYNGEERAKGNILERFSAQQFPDLHSELNLSSLELGDSALYFCASSPNPDTSYQPQHFGDGTRLSIL.

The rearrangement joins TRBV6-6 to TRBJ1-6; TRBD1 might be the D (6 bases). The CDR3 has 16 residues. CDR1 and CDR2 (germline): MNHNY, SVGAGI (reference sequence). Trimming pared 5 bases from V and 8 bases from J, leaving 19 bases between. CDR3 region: CASSTPAGVSYSPLHF. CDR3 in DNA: TGTGCCAGCAGTACCCCCGCAGGGGTATCGTATTCACCCCTCCACTTT.

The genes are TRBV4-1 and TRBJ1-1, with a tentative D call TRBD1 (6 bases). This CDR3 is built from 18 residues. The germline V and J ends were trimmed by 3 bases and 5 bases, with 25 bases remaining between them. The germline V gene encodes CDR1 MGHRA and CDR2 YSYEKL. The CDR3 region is CASSHNNRGTGFVTEAFF. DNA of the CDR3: TGCGCCAGCAGCCACAATAATCGCGGAACAGGGTTTGTGACTGAAGCTTTCTTT.

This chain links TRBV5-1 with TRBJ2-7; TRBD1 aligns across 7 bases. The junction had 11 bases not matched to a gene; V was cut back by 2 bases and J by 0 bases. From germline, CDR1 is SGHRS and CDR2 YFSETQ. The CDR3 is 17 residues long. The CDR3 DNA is TGCGCCAGCAGCTTAGACGATGGACAGGCTTACTCCTACGAGCAGTACTTC. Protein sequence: CASSLDDGQAYSYEQYF.

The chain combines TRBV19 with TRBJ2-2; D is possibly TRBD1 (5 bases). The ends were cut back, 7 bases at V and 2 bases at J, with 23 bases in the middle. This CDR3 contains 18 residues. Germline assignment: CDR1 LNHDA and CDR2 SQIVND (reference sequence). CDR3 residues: CASIGVLGQVRNTGELFF. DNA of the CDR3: TGTGCCAGTATAGGGGTCTTAGGGCAGGTCAGAAACACCGGGGAGCTGTTTTTT.

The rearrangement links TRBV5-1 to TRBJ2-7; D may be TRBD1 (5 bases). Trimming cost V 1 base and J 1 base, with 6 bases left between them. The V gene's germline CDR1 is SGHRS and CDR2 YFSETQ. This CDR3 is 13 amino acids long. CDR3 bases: TGCGCCAGCAGCTTGCAGGGTTCCTACGAGCAGTACTTC. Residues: CASSLQGSYEQYF.

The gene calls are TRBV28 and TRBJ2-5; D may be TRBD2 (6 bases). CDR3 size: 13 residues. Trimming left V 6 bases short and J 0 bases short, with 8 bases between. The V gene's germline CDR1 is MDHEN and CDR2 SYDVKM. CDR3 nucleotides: TGTGCCAGCAGAGGCGGGAACCAAGAGACCCAGTACTTC. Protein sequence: CASRGGNQETQYF.

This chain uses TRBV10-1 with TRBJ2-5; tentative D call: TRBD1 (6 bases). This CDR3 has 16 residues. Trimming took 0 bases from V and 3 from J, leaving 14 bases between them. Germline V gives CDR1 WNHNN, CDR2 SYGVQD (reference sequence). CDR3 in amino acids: CASSESQGQYEETQYF. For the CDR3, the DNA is TGCGCCAGCAGTGAGTCACAGGGTCAGTACGAAGAGACCCAGTACTTC.

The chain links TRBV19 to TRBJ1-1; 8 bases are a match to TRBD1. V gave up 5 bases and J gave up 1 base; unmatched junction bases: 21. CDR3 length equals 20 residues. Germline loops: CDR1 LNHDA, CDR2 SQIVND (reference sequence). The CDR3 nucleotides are TGTGCCAGTAGTTCTCTCTTCGCGACAGGGGTAGGGGGGGAGAACACTGAAGCTTTCTTT. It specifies CASSSLFATGVGGENTEAFF.

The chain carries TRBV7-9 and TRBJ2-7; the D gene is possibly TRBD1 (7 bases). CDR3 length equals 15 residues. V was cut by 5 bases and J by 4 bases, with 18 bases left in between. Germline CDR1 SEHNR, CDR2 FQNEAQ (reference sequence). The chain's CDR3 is CASSAAEGAQYEQYF. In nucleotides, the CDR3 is TGTGCCAGCAGCGCCGCGGAGGGGGCTCAGTACGAGCAGTACTTC.

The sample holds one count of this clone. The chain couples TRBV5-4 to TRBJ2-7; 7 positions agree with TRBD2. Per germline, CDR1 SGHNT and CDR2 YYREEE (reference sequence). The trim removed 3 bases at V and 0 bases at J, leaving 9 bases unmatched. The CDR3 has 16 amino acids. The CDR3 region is CASSSLAVGTSYEQYF. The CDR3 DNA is TGTGCCAGCAGCTCCCTAGCGGTGGGGACCTCCTACGAGCAGTACTTC. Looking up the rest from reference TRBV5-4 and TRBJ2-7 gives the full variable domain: ETGVTQSPTHLIKTRGQQVTLRCSSQSGHNTVSWYQQALGQGPQFIFQYYREEENGRGNFPPRFSGLQFPNYSSELNVNALELDDSALYLCASSSLAVGTSYEQYFGPGTRLTVT.

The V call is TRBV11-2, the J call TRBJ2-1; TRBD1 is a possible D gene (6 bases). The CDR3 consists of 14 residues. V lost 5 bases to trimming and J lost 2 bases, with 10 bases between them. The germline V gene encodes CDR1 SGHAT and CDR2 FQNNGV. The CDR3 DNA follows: TGTGCCAGCAGCCCCCGGGACACCTACAATGAGCAGTTCTTC. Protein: CASSPRDTYNEQFF.

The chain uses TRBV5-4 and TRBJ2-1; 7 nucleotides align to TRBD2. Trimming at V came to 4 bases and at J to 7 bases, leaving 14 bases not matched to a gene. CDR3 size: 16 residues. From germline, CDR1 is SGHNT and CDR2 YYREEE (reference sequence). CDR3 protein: CASSRASGAWGNEQFF. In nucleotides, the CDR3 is TGTGCCAGCAGCCGGGCTAGCGGAGCATGGGGGAATGAGCAGTTCTTC. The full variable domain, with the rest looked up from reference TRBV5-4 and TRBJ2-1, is ETGVTQSPTHLIKTRGQQVTLRCSSQSGHNTVSWYQQALGQGPQFIFQYYREEENGRGNFPPRFSGLQFPNYSSELNVNALELDDSALYLCASSRASGAWGNEQFFGPGTRLTVL.

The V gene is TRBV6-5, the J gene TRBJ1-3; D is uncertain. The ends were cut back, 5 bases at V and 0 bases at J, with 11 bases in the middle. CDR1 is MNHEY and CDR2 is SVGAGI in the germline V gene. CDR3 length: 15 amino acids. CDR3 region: CASSTKWPSGNTIYF. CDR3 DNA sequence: TGTGCCAGCAGTACAAAGTGGCCCTCTGGAAACACCATATATTTT.

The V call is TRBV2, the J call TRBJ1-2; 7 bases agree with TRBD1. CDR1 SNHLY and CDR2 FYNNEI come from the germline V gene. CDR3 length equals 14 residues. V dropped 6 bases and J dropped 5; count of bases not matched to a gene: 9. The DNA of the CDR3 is TGTGCCAGCAGGGCGGGACAGAGCGGGTATGGCTACACCTTC. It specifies CASRAGQSGYGYTF.

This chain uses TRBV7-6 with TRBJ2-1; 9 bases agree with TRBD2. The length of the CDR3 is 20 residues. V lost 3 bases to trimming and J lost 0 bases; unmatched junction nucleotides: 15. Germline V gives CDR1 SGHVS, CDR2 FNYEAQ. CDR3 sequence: CASSFSAGGLAGFSYNEQFF. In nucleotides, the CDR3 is TGTGCCAGCAGCTTCAGCGCCGGAGGGCTAGCGGGGTTCTCCTACAATGAGCAGTTCTTC.

CDR3 nucleotide sequence: TGTGCTAGTGGTTTGGTAATTTGGGCCTCCCCAGTCTACGAGCAGTACTTC. It is translated as CASGLVIWASPVYEQYF. The chain recombines TRBV12-5 with TRBJ2-7; D uncertain. Per germline, CDR1 LGHNT and CDR2 FRNRAP. The ends were cut back, 0 bases at V and 3 bases at J, with 18 bases in the middle. There are 17 residues in the CDR3.

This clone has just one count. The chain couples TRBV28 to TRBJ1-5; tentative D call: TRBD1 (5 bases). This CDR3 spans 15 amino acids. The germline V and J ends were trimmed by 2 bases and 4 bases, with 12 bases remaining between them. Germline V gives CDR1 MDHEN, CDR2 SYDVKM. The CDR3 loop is CASSLPDRPNQPQHF. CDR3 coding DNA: TGTGCCAGCAGTTTACCTGACAGACCAAATCAGCCCCAGCATTTT.